These 28 T cell receptor beta chains came from one sample sequenced in a study of T cells expressing NK-cell markers. Each CDR3 protein gets one entry in TCRdb, which reprocessed the 5' RACE reads and gives no DNA. The sample has around 380,000 distinct CDR3 sequences, and its top ten clones hold around a tenth. Sequenced input: blood T cells: a sorted CD56 or NKG2C T cell subset, CD4+ or CD8+ T cells, or bulk PBMC T cells (not recorded which). The receptors originated from a woman between 50 and 59 years old in good health.

The chain employs TRBV20-1 and TRBJ1-1; TCRdb's D gene call, TRBD1, goes unchecked for lack of DNA. The length of the CDR3 is 12 residues. CDR1 is DFQATT and CDR2 is SNEGSKA in the germline V gene (reference sequence). This CDR3 is CSAPQGAGEAFF.

J is TRBJ1-3 and V is TRBV2. Germline assignment: CDR1 SNHLY and CDR2 FYNNEI. The CDR3 sequence is 15 residues long. The chain's CDR3 is CASLRVGNSGNTIYF.

The chain links TRBV6-5 to TRBJ1-1; TCRdb proposes TRBD1, but this gene call is untestable without DNA. The CDR3 loop spans 14 amino acids. Germline V gene sequence: CDR1 MNHEY, CDR2 SVGAGI. The chain's CDR3 is CATTPWSGDTEAFF.

This sequence joins TRBV5-1 and TRBJ2-1; TCRdb proposes TRBD1, but this gene call is untestable without DNA. This CDR3 is built from 14 residues. CDR1 and CDR2 from the germline V gene are SGHRS and YFSETQ. This chain's CDR3 is CASSLGAGVNEQFF.

J is TRBJ2-1 and V is TRBV4-1. This CDR3 region has 16 residues. Germline CDR1 MGHRA, CDR2 YSYEKL. CDR3: CASSQDPGDPYNEQFF.

The chain is built from TRBV5-1 and TRBJ2-3; TCRdb's D call of TRBD1 is untestable without DNA. The germline V gene has CDR1 SGHRS and CDR2 YFSETQ. The CDR3 sequence is 16 residues long. The CDR3 region is CASSLAGQLGTDTQYF.

The rearrangement links TRBV7-6 to TRBJ2-5; with no DNA, the TCRdb D assignment of TRBD1 cannot be verified. CDR3 length equals 16 residues. Germline V lookup: CDR1 SGHVS, CDR2 FNYEAQ. CDR3 region: CASSLGVMQGSETQYF.

The chain uses TRBV5-1 and TRBJ2-2; the TCRdb call, TRBD1, lacks DNA for checking. This CDR3 is 15 amino acids long. CDR1 and CDR2 (germline): SGHRS, YFSETQ. CDR3 protein: CASSLVVRQAGELFF.

The chain has TRBV29-1 and TRBJ2-2. Germline assignment: CDR1 SQVTM and CDR2 ANQGSEA. The CDR3 is 12 residues long. This CDR3 is CSVEVGSGELFF.

The chain's CDR3 is CASSTGQPATNEKLFF. The chain carries TRBV18 and TRBJ1-4. Per the germline V gene, CDR1 is KGHSH and CDR2 is LQKENI. The CDR3 loop spans 16 amino acids.

Here the CDR3 reads CASSTPAGANNEQFF. This chain uses TRBV11-2 with TRBJ2-1; TCRdb reports TRBD2, a call that lacks DNA to check it against. Germline V lookup: CDR1 SGHAT, CDR2 FQNNGV. This CDR3 has 15 amino acids.

The chain couples TRBV29-1 to TRBJ2-1; there is no DNA to check the TCRdb D call of TRBD1. The CDR3 spans 14 residues. Germline V lookup: CDR1 SQVTM, CDR2 ANQGSEA. The CDR3: CSAGQGSSYNEQFF.

The V and J genes are TRBV27 and TRBJ2-2. CDR1 and CDR2 (germline): MNHEY, SMNVEV (reference sequence). The CDR3 runs to 15 residues. The CDR3 protein is CASSLLSGTTGELFF.

This chain links TRBV6-1 with TRBJ1-2; TCRdb's D call, TRBD1, is unchecked because there is no DNA. Germline V CDR1 and CDR2: MNHNS, SASEGT. The CDR3 runs 16 residues. CDR3 region: CASSDARVEANYGYTF.

The chain joins TRBV12-3 or TRBV12-4 to TRBJ1-2; lacking DNA, the TRBD1 call made by TCRdb goes unchecked. The CDR3 is 12 amino acids. The CDR3 reads CASSLSGGSYTF.

This chain connects TRBV6-6 to TRBJ2-1. The length of the CDR3 is 14 residues. CDR1 and CDR2 (germline): MNHNY, SVGAGI (reference sequence). The chain's CDR3 is CASSYTRTSNEQFF.

The chain carries TRBV30 and TRBJ2-2; TCRdb names TRBD2, which stays unverified in the absence of DNA. CDR1 GTSNPN and CDR2 SVGIG come from the germline V gene (reference sequence). This CDR3 is built from 13 residues. CDR3 protein: CAYLRFSGGELFF.

The gene calls are TRBV2 and TRBJ1-2; TCRdb's D gene call, TRBD1, goes unchecked for lack of DNA. The CDR3 totals 14 residues. Germline lookup yields CDR1 SNHLY and CDR2 FYNNEI. CDR3 loop: CASSPGWANYGYTF.

The CDR3 here is CASSRDRGNYGYTF. The V and J genes are TRBV12-3 or TRBV12-4 and TRBJ1-2; absent DNA, TCRdb's TRBD1 call cannot be checked. CDR3 length: 14 amino acids.

The chain joins TRBV29-1 to TRBJ2-5; the TRBD1 assignment by TCRdb is unverifiable without DNA. Germline CDR1 and CDR2: SQVTM and ANQGSEA. The CDR3 spans 14 residues. The CDR3 protein is CSVEIKGLQETQYF.

The chain employs TRBV30 and TRBJ2-7; TCRdb outputs TRBD1, but without DNA this stays unchecked. From germline, CDR1 is GTSNPN and CDR2 SVGIG (reference sequence). This CDR3 contains 12 residues. CDR3 sequence reads: CAGGTGPYEQYF.

The chain has TRBV4-1 and TRBJ1-4; TCRdb designates TRBD1, a call that cannot be tested without DNA. The CDR3 runs 16 residues. Germline assignment: CDR1 MGHRA and CDR2 YSYEKL. The CDR3 sequence: CASSPTGTVTNEKLFF.

The chain has TRBV12-3 or TRBV12-4 and TRBJ2-1; TCRdb indicates TRBD1, and absent DNA this call remains unverified. The CDR3 spans 12 residues. CDR3 sequence: CASSFPTGSEIF.

The gene calls are TRBV24-1 and TRBJ2-1; absent DNA, TCRdb's TRBD1 call cannot be checked. There are 16 residues in the CDR3. Germline lookup yields CDR1 KGHDR and CDR2 SFDVKD. The CDR3 region is CATSGTGPNQYNEQFF.

V usage is TRBV5-1 and J usage is TRBJ2-7; TCRdb designates TRBD1, a call that cannot be tested without DNA. This CDR3 is built from 14 residues. Germline V gives CDR1 SGHRS, CDR2 YFSETQ. CDR3 loop: CASSLGTGFYEQYF.

The rearrangement uses TRBV20-1 and TRBJ2-1; TCRdb lists TRBD1, though no DNA is available to test this call. CDR3 length: 13 amino acids. Germline V CDR1 and CDR2: DFQATT, SNEGSKA (reference sequence). The CDR3: CSARSGIGNEQFF.

This chain uses TRBV5-1 with TRBJ2-7. This CDR3 comprises 13 residues. Germline-derived CDR1 and CDR2 are SGHRS and YFSETQ. CDR3 amino acids: CASCRSSCYEQYF. Combining the CDR3 with reference TRBV5-1 and TRBJ2-7 gives the whole variable domain KAGVTQTPRYLIKTRGQQVTLSCSPISGHRSVSWYQQTPGQGLQFLFEYFSETQRNKGNFPGRFSGRQFSNSRSEMNVSTLELGDSALYLCASCRSSCYEQYFGPGTRLTVT.

CDR3 sequence: CASSLEPGQTNNEQFF. The chain recombines TRBV5-6 with TRBJ2-1; the TRBD1 assignment by TCRdb is unverifiable without DNA. Germline-derived CDR1 and CDR2 are SGHDT and YYEEEE. The CDR3 totals 16 residues.